Given below is one T cell receptor (beta chain) in context. Antigen unknown. This sample was taken from a study of response to subunit inactivated influenza vaccine. Findings and limits, study-wide: Authors proposed each seasonal influenza vaccination draws in few new T cells.

CDR1 is MNHEY, CDR2 SVGAGI, per germline. This CDR3 is built from 17 residues. The V end lost 2 bases, the J end lost 0 bases, and 13 bases lay between the germline ends. TCRdb re-called the RT-PCR reads through MiXCR, storing one row per CDR3 protein. In the table there are hundreds of thousands of distinct CDR3 sequences, more than 15% of which are singletons. This chain joins TRBV6-5 and TRBJ2-2; no reliable D call. This receptor was taken from a man aged 45-60 years who received an inactivated influenza vaccine. Sequencing was performed on PBMCs from blood, taken approximately 13 days after vaccination. CDR3 nucleotides: TGTGCCAGCAGTTACCGAGTTGGGTTAACGAACACCGGGGAGCTGTTTTTT. It specifies CASSYRVGLTNTGELFF.